Frequency places the clone carrying this TCR beta chain as medium-sized. Antigen unknown. The data stem from a study of CD8 T cells in cerebrospinal fluid in Alzheimer's disease. Across the study: Plate-based nested PCR sequencing and droplet-based sequencing measured CSF T cell clonal expansion. Study findings and constraints: Compared with controls, mild cognitive impairment or Alzheimer's disease patients showed higher maximum CSF clone percentages.

For droplet-based sequencing, live CSF cells were sorted using a live/dead marker. The germline gives CDR1 ENHRY, CDR2 SYGVKD. This CDR3 has 13 residues. 10X single-cell V(D)J and 5' gene-expression libraries profiled CSF cells. From the 10x single-cell sequencing reads, TCRdb lists one entry per CDR3 protein and no DNA. The data include approximately 1,000 distinct CDR3 sequences; the top ten clones carry 16%. This clonotype was sampled from a human donor in good health. What was sequenced was cerebrospinal fluid. The chain joins TRBV10-3 to TRBJ1-6; TCRdb's D call of TRBD1 is untestable without DNA. The CDR3: CAIRTGWNSPLHF.